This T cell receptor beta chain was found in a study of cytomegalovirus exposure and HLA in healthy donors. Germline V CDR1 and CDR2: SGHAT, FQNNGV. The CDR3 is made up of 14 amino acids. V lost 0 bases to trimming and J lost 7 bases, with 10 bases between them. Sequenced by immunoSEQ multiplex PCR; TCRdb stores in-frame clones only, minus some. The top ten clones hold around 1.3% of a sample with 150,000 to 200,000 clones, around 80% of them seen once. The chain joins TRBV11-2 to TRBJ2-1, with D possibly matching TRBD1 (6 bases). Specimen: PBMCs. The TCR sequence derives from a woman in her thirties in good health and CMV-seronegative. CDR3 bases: TGTGCCAGCAGCTTAGAGGGGGCGCGAAATGAGCAGTTCTTC. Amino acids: CASSLEGARNEQFF.